The rows below give T cell receptor beta chains drawn from one sample of a study of T cell responses to AZD1222 COVID-19 vaccine. The protocol was immunoSEQ multiplex PCR, while the TCRdb copy is restricted to in-frame clones and leaves out a portion. The sample lists 110,000 to 150,000 clones, roughly 92% seen once, with roughly 1.8% in the top ten. Sequencing used peripheral blood, obtained on day 0 of AZD1222 vaccination. These receptors were obtained from an adult in good health. The CDR3 runs from the conserved cysteine through the conserved F or W. The D gene is left open where the match is weak. Clone size is given for some rows only: seen once, a few or many times, or a class if the clone is expanded.

D gene	clone size	J gene	V gene	CDR3 protein	CDR3 DNA
.	.	TRBJ1-1	TRBV7-2	CASSLGLTPAEAFF	TGTGCCAGCAGCTTAGGCCTAACGCCCGCTGAAGCTTTCTTT
.	.	TRBJ1-2	TRBV7-9	CASSSTGMGGYTF	TGTGCCAGCAGCTCTACAGGGATGGGTGGCTACACCTTC
.	.	TRBJ2-3	TRBV6-5	CASSYPGTDTQYF	TGTGCCAGCAGTTACCCGGGGACAGATACGCAGTATTTT
TRBD2	.	TRBJ2-7	TRBV15	CATSRVGGRALYEQYF	TGTGCCACCAGCCGCGTGGGCGGGAGGGCCCTCTACGAGCAGTACTTC
.	.	TRBJ2-2	TRBV5-8	CASSPYTGELFF	TGTGCCAGCAGTCCTTACACCGGGGAGCTGTTTTTT
.	.	TRBJ1-5	TRBV28	CASRTGGHQPQHF	TGTGCCAGCAGAACCGGTGGACATCAGCCCCAGCATTTT
TRBD1	.	TRBJ1-2	TRBV11-2	CASSPTWDSNYGYTF	TGTGCCAGCAGCCCTACCTGGGACAGTAACTATGGCTACACCTTC
TRBD2	.	TRBJ2-3	TRBV7-3	CASSPGLAGDTQYF	TGTGCCAGCAGCCCGGGACTAGCGGGAGATACGCAGTATTTT
TRBD1	.	TRBJ1-1	TRBV28	CASSSGGQITEAFF	TGTGCCAGCAGTTCCGGGGGACAGATCACTGAAGCTTTCTTT
.	.	TRBJ1-4	TRBV19	CASSIVGIPNEKLFF	TGTGCCAGTAGTATAGTCGGGATTCCGAATGAAAAACTGTTTTTT
TRBD2	.	TRBJ2-3	TRBV24-1	CATSGSGVHTQYF	TGTGCCACCAGTGGGAGCGGGGTACATACGCAGTATTTT
TRBD2	few	TRBJ2-7	TRBV11-2	CASSLEGTSSYEQYF	TGTGCCAGCAGCTTAGAAGGGACTAGCTCCTACGAGCAGTACTTC
.	.	TRBJ1-5	TRBV30	CAWSGAVMSNQPQHF	TGTGCCTGGAGTGGGGCCGTCATGAGCAATCAGCCCCAGCATTTT
TRBD1	.	TRBJ2-7	TRBV29-1	CSVGTGGTSYEQYF	TGCAGCGTTGGGACAGGGGGAACTTCCTACGAGCAGTACTTC
.	.	TRBJ2-2	TRBV13	CASCRYANTGELFF	TGTGCCAGCTGCCGGTACGCGAACACCGGGGAGCTGTTTTTT
.	.	TRBJ2-1	TRBV19	CASTPSGRYNEQFF	TGTGCCAGTACCCCTTCCGGACGGTACAATGAGCAGTTCTTC
.	.	TRBJ1-1	TRBV29-1	CSVESRRNTEAFF	TGCAGCGTTGAATCCAGGAGGAACACTGAAGCTTTCTTT
TRBD1	.	TRBJ2-1	TRBV28	CASSLTGVGGWQFF	TGTGCCAGCAGTCTGACAGGGGTGGGGGGCTGGCAGTTCTTC
.	.	TRBJ1-1	TRBV30	CAWTRGMNTEAFF	TGTGCCTGGACGCGGGGGATGAACACTGAAGCTTTCTTT
TRBD1	.	TRBJ1-3	TRBV27	CASSLNRGNGNTIYF	TGTGCCAGCAGTTTGAACAGGGGGAACGGAAACACCATATATTTT
.	.	TRBJ2-6	TRBV4-1	CASSPTGANVLTF	TGCGCCAGCAGCCCTACCGGGGCCAACGTCCTGACTTTC
TRBD1	once	TRBJ1-1	TRBV27	CASRDRGRGRSEAFF	TGTGCCAGCAGGGACAGGGGGCGCGGTAGGTCTGAAGCTTTCTTT
.	once	TRBJ1-3	TRBV11-2	CASSLDREGNTIYF	TGTGCCAGCAGCTTAGACAGGGAAGGAAACACCATATATTTT
.	few	TRBJ2-3	TRBV27	CASRLNPDTQYF	TGTGCCAGCAGGCTGAATCCAGATACGCAGTATTTT
TRBD2	.	TRBJ2-3	TRBV4-2	CASSQESAGGPTDTQYF	TGTGCCAGCAGCCAAGAATCAGCGGGAGGACCCACAGATACGCAGTATTTT
.	.	TRBJ2-7	TRBV11-2	CASSFGGTYEQYF	TGTGCCAGCAGCTTCGGCGGCACCTACGAGCAGTACTTC
.	.	TRBJ2-2	TRBV7-9	CASSLGFGANTGELFF	TGTGCCAGCAGCTTAGGATTCGGGGCGAACACCGGGGAGCTGTTTTTT
.	.	TRBJ1-1	TRBV29-1	CSVVLGDTEAFF	TGCAGCGTTGTATTGGGAGATACTGAAGCTTTCTTT
.	.	TRBJ1-4	TRBV9	CASSVGGPDEKLFF	TGTGCCAGCAGCGTAGGGGGGCCAGATGAAAAACTGTTTTTT
.	few	TRBJ1-4	TRBV29-1	CSVGWSNEKLFF	TGCAGCGTTGGTTGGAGTAATGAAAAACTGTTTTTT
TRBD2	.	TRBJ2-7	TRBV5-1	CASSLAGGVDEQYF	TGCGCCAGCAGTTTAGCGGGAGGCGTCGACGAGCAGTACTTC